These 9 T cell receptor beta chains share one sample of origin, sequenced in a study of vaccination and CD4 T cells after COVID-19. Their antigens are not known. At the Johns Hopkins FTIC core, DNA taken from cultured CD4+ T cells was sequenced by way of the Oncomine TCR Beta short-read assay. TCRdb passed the PCR reads through MiXCR, listing each CDR3 protein once. The profile covers about 12,000 distinct CDR3 sequences, with about 57% appearing a single time and 20% to 30% taken by the ten largest. Treatment here: roughly 10-day PBMC culture with coronavirus spike peptide pools or control peptides (ViraFEST assay). Sequenced sample: CD4+ T cells from blood, cultured in vitro. These receptors were taken from a human donor who had recovered from COVID-19.

This clonotype appeared once. V and J are TRBV5-1 and TRBJ2-2, with unresolved D. The CDR3 covers 12 residues. V was pared by 3 bases and J by 2 bases, with 2 bases between. Germline V gene lookup returns CDR1 SGHRS and CDR2 YFSETQ. CDR3 protein: CASSYNTGELFF. The CDR3 bases are TGCGCCAGCAGCTATAACACCGGGGAGCTGTTTTTT.

The rearrangement uses TRBV30 and TRBJ1-6; D not resolved. The CDR3 consists of 12 residues. Deletions cut 5 bases from V and 9 bases from J, with 11 bases between. CDR1 GTSNPN and CDR2 SVGIG come from the germline V gene (reference sequence). The CDR3 reads CAWLRGSSPLHF. Written as DNA, the CDR3 is TGTGCCTGGCTCAGAGGGAGTTCACCCCTCCACTTT.

This clonotype was counted only a few times. This chain uses TRBV11-3 with TRBJ1-6, with D unresolved. Trimming took off 1 base at V and 7 bases at J, with 17 bases between the two ends. The germline V gene has CDR1 SGHNT and CDR2 YENEEA. CDR3 length: 17 amino acids. The CDR3 spells CASSLVVADLGNSPLHF. The DNA for the CDR3 is TGTGCCAGCAGCTTAGTTGTTGCAGATCTTGGGAATTCACCCCTCCACTTT. Full variable domain (missing parts from reference TRBV11-3 and TRBJ1-6): EAGVVQSPRYKIIEKKQPVAFWCNPISGHNTLYWYLQNLGQGPELLIRYENEEAVDDSQLPKDRFSAERLKGVDSTLKIQPAELGDSAVYLCASSLVVADLGNSPLHFGNGTRLTVT.

This clonotype came up a few times. The rearrangement joins TRBV19 to TRBJ2-2; D not resolved. Germline CDR1 reads LNHDA; CDR2 reads SQIVND (reference sequence). V dropped 3 bases and J dropped 4 bases, with 3 bases sitting between them. The CDR3 has 12 residues. The CDR3 region has the DNA TGTGCCAGTAGTATGACCACCGGGGAGCTGTTTTTT. Amino acids: CASSMTTGELFF.

This chain links TRBV20-1 with TRBJ2-5, with 8 bases matching TRBD2. Germline V gene data show CDR1 as DFQATT and CDR2 as SNEGSKA (reference sequence). The CDR3 is 20 amino acids. Trimming cost V 1 base and J 7 bases; bases outside gene matches: 26. This CDR3 reads CSARVQRGAGEEKSGRTQYF. In DNA form, the CDR3 reads TGCAGTGCTAGAGTGCAGAGGGGAGCGGGAGAAGAGAAAAGCGGGAGGACCCAGTACTTC.

This chain joins TRBV7-9 and TRBJ1-5, with D maybe TRBD1 (5 bases). Trimming took off 7 bases at V and 1 base at J, with 17 bases between the two ends. Germline V gives CDR1 SEHNR, CDR2 FQNEAQ (reference sequence). CDR3 size: 16 residues. CDR3 sequence: CASTTGRGGSNQPQHF. The CDR3 DNA sequence: TGTGCCAGCACTACTGGGAGGGGTGGGAGCAATCAGCCCCAGCATTTT.

The V and J genes are TRBV5-4 and TRBJ2-5, with 11 bases aligning to TRBD2. V shed 0 bases and J 2 bases; nucleotides not matched to a gene: 3. The length of the CDR3 is 16 residues. Germline CDR1 SGHNT, CDR2 YYREEE (reference sequence). DNA of the CDR3: TGTGCCAGCAGCTTGGTTGCTAGCGGGAGGCAAGAGACCCAGTACTTC. Its translation is CASSLVASGRQETQYF.

The V gene is TRBV11-3, the J gene TRBJ1-3; unclear D gene. CDR1 SGHNT and CDR2 YENEEA come from the germline V gene. The V and J ends lost 1 base and 0 bases respectively, with 7 bases between them. The CDR3 runs 15 residues. Written as DNA, the CDR3 is TGTGCCAGCAGCTTAGTGGGAGACTCTGGAAACACCATATATTTT. Its protein is CASSLVGDSGNTIYF. Complete variable domain (other parts from reference TRBV11-3 and TRBJ1-3): EAGVVQSPRYKIIEKKQPVAFWCNPISGHNTLYWYLQNLGQGPELLIRYENEEAVDDSQLPKDRFSAERLKGVDSTLKIQPAELGDSAVYLCASSLVGDSGNTIYFGEGSWLTVV.

This chain links TRBV19 with TRBJ1-1; a weak D match, TRBD1 (6 bases). The V gene's germline CDR1 is LNHDA and CDR2 SQIVND (reference sequence). The CDR3 extends over 14 amino acids. V was shortened by 2 bases and J by 3 bases, with 10 bases between the two germline ends. Here the CDR3 reads CASSITQGYTEAFF. CDR3 DNA: TGTGCCAGTAGTATAACACAGGGATACACTGAAGCTTTCTTT.